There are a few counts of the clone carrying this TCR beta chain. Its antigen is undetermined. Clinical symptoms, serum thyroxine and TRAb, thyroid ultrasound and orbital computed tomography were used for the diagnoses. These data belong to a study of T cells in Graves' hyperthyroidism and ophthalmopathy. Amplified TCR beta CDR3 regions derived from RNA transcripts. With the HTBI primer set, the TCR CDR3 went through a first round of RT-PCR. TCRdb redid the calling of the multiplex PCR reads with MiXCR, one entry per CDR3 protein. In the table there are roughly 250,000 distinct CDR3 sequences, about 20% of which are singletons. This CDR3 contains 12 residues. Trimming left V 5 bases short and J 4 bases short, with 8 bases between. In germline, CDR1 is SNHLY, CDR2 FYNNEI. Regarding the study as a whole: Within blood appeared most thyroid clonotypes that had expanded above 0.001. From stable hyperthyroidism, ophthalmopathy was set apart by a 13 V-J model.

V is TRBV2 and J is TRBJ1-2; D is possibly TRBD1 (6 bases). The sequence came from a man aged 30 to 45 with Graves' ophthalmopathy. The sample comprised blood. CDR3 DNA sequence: TGTGCCAGCAGTAGACAGGTCTATGGCTACACCTTC. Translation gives CASSRQVYGYTF.